In this sample, the clone carrying this T cell receptor (beta chain) turned up many times. As yet, its antigen is unknown. From RNA transcripts, TCR beta CDR3 regions were amplified. Initially, a first-round RT-PCR of the TCR CDR3 employed the HTBI primer set. Each CDR3 protein gets one entry after TCRdb re-called the multiplex PCR reads with MiXCR. The data contain about 180,000 distinct CDR3 sequences, about a sixth of them singletons. Between the trimmed V and J ends, which lost 0 bases and 5 bases, there was a span of 4 bases. The CDR3 contains 13 residues. Germline CDR1 and CDR2: MRHNA and SNTAGT. The entry originates in a study of T cells in Graves' hyperthyroidism and ophthalmopathy. Findings and caveats of the study: Most thyroid clonotypes expanded above 0.001 appeared in blood too. Through a model of 13 V-J features, ophthalmopathy was separated from stable hyperthyroidism.

The chain links TRBV6-4 to TRBJ2-2, with D hard to call. The receptor's source is a woman aged 45-65 years with Graves' hyperthyroidism. The sample comprised blood. The CDR3 is CASSDSQTGELFF. The CDR3 bases are TGTGCCAGCAGTGACTCGCAAACCGGGGAGCTGTTTTTT.